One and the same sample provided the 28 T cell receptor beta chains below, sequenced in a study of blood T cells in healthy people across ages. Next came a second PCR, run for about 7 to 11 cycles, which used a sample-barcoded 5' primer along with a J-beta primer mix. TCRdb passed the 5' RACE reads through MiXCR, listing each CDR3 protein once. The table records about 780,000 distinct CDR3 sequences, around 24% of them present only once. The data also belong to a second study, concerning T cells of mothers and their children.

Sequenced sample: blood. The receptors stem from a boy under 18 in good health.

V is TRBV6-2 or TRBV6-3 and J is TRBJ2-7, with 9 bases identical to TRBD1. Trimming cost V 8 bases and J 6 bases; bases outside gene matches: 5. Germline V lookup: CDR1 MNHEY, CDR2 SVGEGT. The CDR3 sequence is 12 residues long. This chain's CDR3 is CASGYRGREQYF. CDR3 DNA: TGTGCCAGCGGATACAGGGGGCGCGAGCAGTACTTC.

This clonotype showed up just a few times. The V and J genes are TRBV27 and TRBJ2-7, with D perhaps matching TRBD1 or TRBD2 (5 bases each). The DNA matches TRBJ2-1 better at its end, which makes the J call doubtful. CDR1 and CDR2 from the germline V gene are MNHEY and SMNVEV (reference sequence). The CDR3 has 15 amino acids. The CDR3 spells CASNRGVGGYNEQFF. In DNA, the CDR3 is TGTGCCAGCAATCGGGGCGTGGGTGGGTACAATGAGCAGTTCTTC.

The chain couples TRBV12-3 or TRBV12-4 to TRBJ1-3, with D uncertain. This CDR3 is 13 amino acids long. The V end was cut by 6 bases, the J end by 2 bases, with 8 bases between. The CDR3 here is CASSPTTGNTIYF. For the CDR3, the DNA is TGTGCCAGCAGCCCAACTACTGGAAACACCATATATTTT.

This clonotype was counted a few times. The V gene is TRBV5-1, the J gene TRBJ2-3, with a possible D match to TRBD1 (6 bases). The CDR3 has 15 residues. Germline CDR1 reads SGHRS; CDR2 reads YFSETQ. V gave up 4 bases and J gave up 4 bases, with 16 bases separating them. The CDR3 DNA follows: TGCGCCAGCAGCATCCAGGGGTTTCGGGCAGATACGCAGTATTTT. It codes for CASSIQGFRADTQYF.

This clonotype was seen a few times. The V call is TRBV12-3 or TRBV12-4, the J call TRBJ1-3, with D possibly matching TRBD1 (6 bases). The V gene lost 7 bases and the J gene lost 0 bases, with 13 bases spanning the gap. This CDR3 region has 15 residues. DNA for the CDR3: TGTGCCAGCATCCGCGACAGGTTCTCTGGAAACACCATATATTTT. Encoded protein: CASIRDRFSGNTIYF.

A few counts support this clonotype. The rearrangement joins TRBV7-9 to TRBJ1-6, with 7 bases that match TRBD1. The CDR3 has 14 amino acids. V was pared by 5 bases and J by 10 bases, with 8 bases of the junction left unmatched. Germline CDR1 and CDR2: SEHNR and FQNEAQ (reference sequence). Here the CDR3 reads CASSTIQGRSPLHF. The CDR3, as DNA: TGTGCCAGCAGCACAATACAGGGGAGGTCACCCCTCCACTTT.

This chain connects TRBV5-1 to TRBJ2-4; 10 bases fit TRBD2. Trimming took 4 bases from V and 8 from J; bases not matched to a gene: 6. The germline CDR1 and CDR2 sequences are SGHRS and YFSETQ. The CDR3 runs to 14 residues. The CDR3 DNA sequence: TGCGCCAGCAGCCCGAGCGGGGGGGCAGACATTCAGTACTTC. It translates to CASSPSGGADIQYF.

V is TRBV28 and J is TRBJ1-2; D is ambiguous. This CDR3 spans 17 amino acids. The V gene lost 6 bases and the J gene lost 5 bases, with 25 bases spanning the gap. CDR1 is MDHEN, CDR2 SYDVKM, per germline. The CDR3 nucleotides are TGTGCCAGCAGCAATATATCAAAAGGACTGATGCTTTATGGCTACACCTTC. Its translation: CASSNISKGLMLYGYTF.

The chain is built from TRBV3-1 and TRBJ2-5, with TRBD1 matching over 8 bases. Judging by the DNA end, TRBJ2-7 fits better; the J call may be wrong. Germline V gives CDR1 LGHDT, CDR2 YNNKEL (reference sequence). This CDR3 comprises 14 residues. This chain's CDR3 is CASSSRGLTYEQYF. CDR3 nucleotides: TGTGCCAGCAGCTCCAGGGGGCTAACCTACGAGCAGTACTTC.

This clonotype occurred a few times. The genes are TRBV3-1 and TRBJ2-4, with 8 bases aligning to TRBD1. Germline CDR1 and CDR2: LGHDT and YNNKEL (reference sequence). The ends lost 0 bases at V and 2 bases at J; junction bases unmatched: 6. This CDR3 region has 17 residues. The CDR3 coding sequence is TGTGCCAGCAGCCAAGATCGGCAGGGGGCTCCCAAAAACATTCAGTACTTC. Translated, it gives CASSQDRQGAPKNIQYF.

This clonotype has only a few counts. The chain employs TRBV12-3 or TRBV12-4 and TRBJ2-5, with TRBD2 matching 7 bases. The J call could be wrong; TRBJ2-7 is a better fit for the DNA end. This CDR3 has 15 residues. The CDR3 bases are TGTGCCAGCAGTTTATATAGTCCTAGCGGCTACGAGCAGTACTTC. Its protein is CASSLYSPSGYEQYF.

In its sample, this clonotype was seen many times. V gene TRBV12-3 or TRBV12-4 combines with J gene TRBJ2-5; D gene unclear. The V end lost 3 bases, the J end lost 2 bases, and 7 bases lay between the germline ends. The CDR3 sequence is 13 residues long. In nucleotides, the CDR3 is TGTGCCAGCAGTTTTTCTCGTCAAGAGACCCAGTACTTC. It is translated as CASSFSRQETQYF.

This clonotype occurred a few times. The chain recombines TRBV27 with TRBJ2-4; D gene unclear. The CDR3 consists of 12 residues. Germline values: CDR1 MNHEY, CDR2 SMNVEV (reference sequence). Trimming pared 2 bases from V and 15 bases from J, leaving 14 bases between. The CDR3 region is CASSLGVGRWYF. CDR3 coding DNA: TGTGCCAGCAGTTTAGGAGTGGGTCGATGGTACTTC.

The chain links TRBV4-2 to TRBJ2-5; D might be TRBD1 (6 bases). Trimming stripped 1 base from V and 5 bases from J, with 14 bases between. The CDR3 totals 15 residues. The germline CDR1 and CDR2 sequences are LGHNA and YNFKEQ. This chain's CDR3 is CASSQVGGQGETQYF. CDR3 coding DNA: TGTGCCAGCAGCCAAGTAGGGGGACAAGGGGAGACCCAGTACTTC.

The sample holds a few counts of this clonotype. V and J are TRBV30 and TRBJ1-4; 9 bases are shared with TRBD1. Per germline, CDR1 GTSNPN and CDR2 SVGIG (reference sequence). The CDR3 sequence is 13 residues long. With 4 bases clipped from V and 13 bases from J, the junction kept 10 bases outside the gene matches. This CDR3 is CAWKGTGRRVLFF. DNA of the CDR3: TGTGCCTGGAAAGGGACAGGGCGTAGGGTACTGTTTTTT.

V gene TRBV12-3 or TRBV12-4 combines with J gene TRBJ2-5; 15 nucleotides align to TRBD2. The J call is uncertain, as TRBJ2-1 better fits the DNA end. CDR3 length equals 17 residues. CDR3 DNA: TGTGCCAGCAGTTTAGACTTAGGACTAGCGGGGGGGCGGGAGCAGTTCTTC. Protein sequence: CASSLDLGLAGGREQFF.

The CDR3 DNA sequence: TGTGCCAACAGGCGACAAGGCGACGAGCAGTACTTC. Its translation: CANRRQGDEQYF. This chain joins TRBV10-3 and TRBJ2-7; maybe TRBD1 (5 bases). Trimming removed 10 bases from V and 5 bases from J, with 15 bases in between. Germline loops: CDR1 ENHRY, CDR2 SYGVKD. This CDR3 contains 12 residues.

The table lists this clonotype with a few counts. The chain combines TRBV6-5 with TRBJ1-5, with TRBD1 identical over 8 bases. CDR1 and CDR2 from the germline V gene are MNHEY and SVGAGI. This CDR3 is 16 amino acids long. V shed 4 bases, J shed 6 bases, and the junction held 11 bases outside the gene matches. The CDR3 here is CASSSQGAHNGQPQHF. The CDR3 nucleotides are TGTGCCAGCAGTTCCCAGGGGGCCCACAATGGTCAGCCCCAGCATTTT.

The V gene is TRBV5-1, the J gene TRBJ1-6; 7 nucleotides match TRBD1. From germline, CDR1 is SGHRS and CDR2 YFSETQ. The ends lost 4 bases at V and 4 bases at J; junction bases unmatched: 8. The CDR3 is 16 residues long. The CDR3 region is CASSEGQQMYNSPLHF. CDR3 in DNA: TGCGCCAGCAGCGAGGGACAGCAAATGTATAATTCACCCCTCCACTTT.

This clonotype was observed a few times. The DNA for the CDR3 is TGCGCCAGCAGCTTGGATGGGTGGAACACTGAAGCTTTCTTT. Protein sequence: CASSLDGWNTEAFF. The rearrangement joins TRBV5-1 to TRBJ1-1; D is unclear. This CDR3 has 14 amino acids. V lost 0 bases to trimming and J lost 1 base, with 7 bases between them. The germline V gene has CDR1 SGHRS and CDR2 YFSETQ.

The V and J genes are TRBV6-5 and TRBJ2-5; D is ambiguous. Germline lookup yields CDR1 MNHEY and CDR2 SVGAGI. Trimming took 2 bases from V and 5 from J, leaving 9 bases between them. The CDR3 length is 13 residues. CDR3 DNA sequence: TGTGCCAGCAGTTACGGACCTCGGGAGACCCAGTACTTC. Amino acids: CASSYGPRETQYF.

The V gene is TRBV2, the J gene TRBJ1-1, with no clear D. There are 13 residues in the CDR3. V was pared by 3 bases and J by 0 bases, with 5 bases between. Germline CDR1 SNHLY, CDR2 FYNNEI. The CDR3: CASSDGLNTEAFF. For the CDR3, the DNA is TGTGCCAGCAGTGACGGCCTGAACACTGAAGCTTTCTTT.

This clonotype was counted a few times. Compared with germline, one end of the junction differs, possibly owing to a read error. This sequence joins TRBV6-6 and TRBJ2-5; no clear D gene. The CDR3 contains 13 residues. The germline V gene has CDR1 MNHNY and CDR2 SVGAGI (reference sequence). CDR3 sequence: CASSYSRQETQYF. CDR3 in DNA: TGTGCTAGCAGTTACTCGAGGCAAGAGACCCAGTACTTC.

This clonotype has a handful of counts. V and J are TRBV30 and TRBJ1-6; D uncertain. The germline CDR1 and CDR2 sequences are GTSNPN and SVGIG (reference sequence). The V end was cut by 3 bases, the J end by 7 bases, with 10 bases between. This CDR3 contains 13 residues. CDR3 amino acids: CAWSLTGNSPLHF. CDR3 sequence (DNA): TGTGCCTGGAGCCTTACGGGGAATTCACCCCTCCACTTT.

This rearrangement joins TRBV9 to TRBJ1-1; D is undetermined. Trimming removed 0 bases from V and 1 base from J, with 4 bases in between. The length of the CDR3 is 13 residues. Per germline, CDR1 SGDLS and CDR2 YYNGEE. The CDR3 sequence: CASSVDANTEAFF. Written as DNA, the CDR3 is TGTGCCAGCAGCGTAGACGCGAACACTGAAGCTTTCTTT.

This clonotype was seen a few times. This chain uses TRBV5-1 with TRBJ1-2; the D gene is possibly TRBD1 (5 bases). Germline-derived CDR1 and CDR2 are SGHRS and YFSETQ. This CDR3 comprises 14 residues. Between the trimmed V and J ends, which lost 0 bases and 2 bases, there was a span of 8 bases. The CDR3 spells CASSLGWGNYGYTF. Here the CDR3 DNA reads TGCGCCAGCAGCTTGGGTTGGGGCAACTATGGCTACACCTTC.

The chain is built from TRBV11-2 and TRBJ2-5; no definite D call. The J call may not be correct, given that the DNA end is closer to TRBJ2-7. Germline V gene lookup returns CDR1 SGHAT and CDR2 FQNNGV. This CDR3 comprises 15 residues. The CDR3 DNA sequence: TGTGCCAGCAGCTCCCTCGGAGACTTCTCCTACGAGCAGTACTTC. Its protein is CASSSLGDFSYEQYF.

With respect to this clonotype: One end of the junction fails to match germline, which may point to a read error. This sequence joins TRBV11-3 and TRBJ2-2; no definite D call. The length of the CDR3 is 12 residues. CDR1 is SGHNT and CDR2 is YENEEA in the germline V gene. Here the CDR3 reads CASSFEGGELFF. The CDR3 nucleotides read TGCGCCAGCAGCTTTGAAGGAGGGGAGCTGTTTTTT.